This TCR beta chain came from a study of T-cell memory formation after mild COVID-19. Study-level results: Mainly CM and EM harbored the contracting CD4+ clones; mainly EMRA harbored the CD8+ ones. Whereas later expanders leaned CD4+, clones contracting day 15 to 85 showed a balanced CD4/CD8 makeup.

Germline CDR1 MNHNY, CDR2 SVGAGI (reference sequence). This CDR3 region has 15 residues. Trimming removed 0 bases from V and 15 bases from J; junction bases left unmatched: 11. TCRdb fed the 5' RACE reads into MiXCR, producing one record per CDR3 protein. Of 200,000 to 250,000 distinct CDR3 sequences listed, 15% to 17% are singletons. This clonotype has more than one count but fewer than ten. Its antigen is currently unknown. J is TRBJ2-1 and V is TRBV6-6; TRBD2 matches at 10 bases. The receptor's source is an adult woman who had mild COVID-19 (a few samples of this study predate the infection). Cell type and time point are not known. The sample was PBMCs or a T cell subset sorted from them (not recorded which). The CDR3 DNA reads as TGTGCCAGCAGTTACTCGAAGGAGCGGGAGGGGGCGTTGTTCTTC. Translating it yields CASSYSKEREGALFF.